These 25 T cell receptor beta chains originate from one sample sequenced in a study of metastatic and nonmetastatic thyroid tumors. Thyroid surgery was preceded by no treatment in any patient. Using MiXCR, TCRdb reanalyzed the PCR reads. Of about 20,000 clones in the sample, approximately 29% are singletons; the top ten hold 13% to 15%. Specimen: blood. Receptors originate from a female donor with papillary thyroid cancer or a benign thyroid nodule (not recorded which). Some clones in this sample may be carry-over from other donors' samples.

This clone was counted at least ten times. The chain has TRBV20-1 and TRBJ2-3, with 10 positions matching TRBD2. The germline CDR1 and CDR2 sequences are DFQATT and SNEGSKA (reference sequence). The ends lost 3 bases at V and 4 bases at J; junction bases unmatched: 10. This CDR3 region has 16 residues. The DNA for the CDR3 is TGCAGTGCTAGTGGCGTGGGACTAGCGATCCCAGATACGCAGTATTTT. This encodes CSASGVGLAIPDTQYF.

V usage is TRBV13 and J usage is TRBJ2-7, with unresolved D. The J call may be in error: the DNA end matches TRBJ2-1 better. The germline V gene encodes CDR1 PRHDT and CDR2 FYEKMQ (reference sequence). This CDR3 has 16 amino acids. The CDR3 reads CASTARGELPAYEQFF. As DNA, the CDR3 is TGTGCCAGCACCGCACGAGGAGAGTTGCCGGCCTACGAGCAGTTCTTC.

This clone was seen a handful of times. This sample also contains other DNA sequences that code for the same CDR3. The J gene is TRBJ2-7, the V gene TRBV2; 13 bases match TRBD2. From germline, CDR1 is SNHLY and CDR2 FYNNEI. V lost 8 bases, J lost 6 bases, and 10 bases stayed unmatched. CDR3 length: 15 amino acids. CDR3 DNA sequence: TGTGCCAGCCGGACTCCGGGACTAGCGGGAACCGAGCAGTACTTC. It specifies CASRTPGLAGTEQYF.

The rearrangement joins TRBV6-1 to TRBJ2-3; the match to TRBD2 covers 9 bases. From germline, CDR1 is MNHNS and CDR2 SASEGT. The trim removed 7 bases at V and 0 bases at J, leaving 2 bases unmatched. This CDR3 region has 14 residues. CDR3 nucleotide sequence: TGTGCCAGCACAACTAGCGGGAGCACAGATACGCAGTATTTT. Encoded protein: CASTTSGSTDTQYF.

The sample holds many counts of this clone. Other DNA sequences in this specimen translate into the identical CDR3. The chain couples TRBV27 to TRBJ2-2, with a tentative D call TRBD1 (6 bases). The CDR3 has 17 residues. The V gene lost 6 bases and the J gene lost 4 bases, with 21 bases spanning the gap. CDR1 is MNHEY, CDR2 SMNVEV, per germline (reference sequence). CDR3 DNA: TGTGCCAGCAGGAAAACGGGGCACAGGGCCGCCACCGGGGAGCTGTTTTTT. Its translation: CASRKTGHRAATGELFF.

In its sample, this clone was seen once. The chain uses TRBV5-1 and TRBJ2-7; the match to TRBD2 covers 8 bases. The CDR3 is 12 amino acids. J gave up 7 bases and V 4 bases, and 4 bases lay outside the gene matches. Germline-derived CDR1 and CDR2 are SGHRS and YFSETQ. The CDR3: CASSAGGWEQYF. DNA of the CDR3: TGCGCCAGCAGCGCGGGGGGATGGGAGCAGTACTTC.

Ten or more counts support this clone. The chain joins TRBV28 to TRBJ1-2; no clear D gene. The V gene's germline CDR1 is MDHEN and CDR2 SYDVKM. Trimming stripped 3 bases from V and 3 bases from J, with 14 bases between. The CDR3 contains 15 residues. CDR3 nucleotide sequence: TGTGCCAGCAGTTTTCGGAACCCTGGGGACTATGGCTACACCTTC. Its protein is CASSFRNPGDYGYTF.

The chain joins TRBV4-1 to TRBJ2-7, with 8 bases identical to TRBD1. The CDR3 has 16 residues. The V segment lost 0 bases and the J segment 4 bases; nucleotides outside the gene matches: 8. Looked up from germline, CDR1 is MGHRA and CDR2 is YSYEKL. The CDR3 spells CASSQDRTGGVYEQYF. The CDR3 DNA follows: TGCGCCAGCAGCCAAGATAGAACAGGGGGTGTATACGAGCAGTACTTC.

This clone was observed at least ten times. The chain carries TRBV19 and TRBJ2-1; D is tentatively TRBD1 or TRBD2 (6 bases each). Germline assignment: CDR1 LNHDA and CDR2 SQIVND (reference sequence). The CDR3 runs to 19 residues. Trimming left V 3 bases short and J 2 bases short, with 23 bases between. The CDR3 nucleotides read TGTGCCAGTAGTATTAACCCCGGGGCGGGACAAACGCCCTACAATGAGCAGTTCTTC. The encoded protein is CASSINPGAGQTPYNEQFF.

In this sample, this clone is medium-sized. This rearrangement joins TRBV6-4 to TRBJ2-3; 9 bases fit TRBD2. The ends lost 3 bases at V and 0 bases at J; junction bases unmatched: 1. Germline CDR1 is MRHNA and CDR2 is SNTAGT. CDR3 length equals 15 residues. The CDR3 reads CASSERGGSTDTQYF. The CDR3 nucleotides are TGTGCCAGCAGTGAGCGGGGGGGAAGCACAGATACGCAGTATTTT.

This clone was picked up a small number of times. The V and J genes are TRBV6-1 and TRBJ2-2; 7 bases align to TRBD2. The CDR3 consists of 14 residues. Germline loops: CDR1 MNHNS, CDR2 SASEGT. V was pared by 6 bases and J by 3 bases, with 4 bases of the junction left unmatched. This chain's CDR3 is CASRTTSDTGELFF. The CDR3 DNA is TGTGCCAGCAGAACAACTAGCGACACCGGGGAGCTGTTTTTT.

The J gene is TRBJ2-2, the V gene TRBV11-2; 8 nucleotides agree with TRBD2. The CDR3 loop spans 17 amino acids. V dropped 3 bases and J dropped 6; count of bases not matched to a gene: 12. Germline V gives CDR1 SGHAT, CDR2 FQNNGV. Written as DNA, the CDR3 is TGTGCCAGCAGCTTTGATTCCCCCAGCGGGAGATCCGGGGAGCTGTTTTTT. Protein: CASSFDSPSGRSGELFF.

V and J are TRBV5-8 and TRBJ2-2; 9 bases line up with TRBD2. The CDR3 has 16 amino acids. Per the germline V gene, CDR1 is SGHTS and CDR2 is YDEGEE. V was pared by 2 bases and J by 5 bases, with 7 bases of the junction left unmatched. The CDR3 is CASSFGGRVGTGELFF. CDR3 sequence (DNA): TGTGCCAGCAGCTTCGGCGGGAGGGTCGGGACCGGGGAGCTGTTTTTT. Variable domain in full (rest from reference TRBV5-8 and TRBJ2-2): EAGVTQSPTHLIKTRGQQATLRCSPISGHTSVYWYQQALGLGLQFLLWYDEGEERNRGNFPPRFSGRQFPNYSSELNVNALELEDSALYLCASSFGGRVGTGELFFGEGSRLTVL.

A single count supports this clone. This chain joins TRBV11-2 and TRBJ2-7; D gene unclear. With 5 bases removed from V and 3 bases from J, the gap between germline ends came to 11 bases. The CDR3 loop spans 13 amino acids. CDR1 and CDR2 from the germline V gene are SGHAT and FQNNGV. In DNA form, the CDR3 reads TGTGCCAGCAGCGCCGGGCCTATCTACGAGCAGTACTTC. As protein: CASSAGPIYEQYF. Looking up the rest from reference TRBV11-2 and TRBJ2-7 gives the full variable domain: EAGVAQSPRYKIIEKRQSVAFWCNPISGHATLYWYQQILGQGPKLLIQFQNNGVVDDSQLPKDRFSAERLKGVDSTLKIQPAKLEDSAVYLCASSAGPIYEQYFGPGTRLTVT.

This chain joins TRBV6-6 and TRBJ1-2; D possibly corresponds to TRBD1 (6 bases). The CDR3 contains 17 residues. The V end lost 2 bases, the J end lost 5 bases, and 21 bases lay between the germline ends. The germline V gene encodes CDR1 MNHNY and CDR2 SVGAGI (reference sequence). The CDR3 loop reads CASSYPPTGAGLYGYTF. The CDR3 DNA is TGTGCCAGCAGTTACCCCCCAACGGGGGCGGGACTATATGGCTACACCTTC.

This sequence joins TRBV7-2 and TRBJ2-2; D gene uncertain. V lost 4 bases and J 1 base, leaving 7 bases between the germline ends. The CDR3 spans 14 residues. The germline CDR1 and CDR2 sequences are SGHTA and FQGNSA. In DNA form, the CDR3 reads TGTGCCAGCAGCTCGACTGGGAACACCGGGGAGCTGTTTTTT. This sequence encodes CASSSTGNTGELFF.

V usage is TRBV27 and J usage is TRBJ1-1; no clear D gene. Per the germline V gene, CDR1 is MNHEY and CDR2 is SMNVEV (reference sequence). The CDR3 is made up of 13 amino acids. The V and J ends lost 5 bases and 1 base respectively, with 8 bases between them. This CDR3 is CASSPLQNTEAFF. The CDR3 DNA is TGTGCCAGCAGTCCCTTACAGAACACTGAAGCTTTCTTT.

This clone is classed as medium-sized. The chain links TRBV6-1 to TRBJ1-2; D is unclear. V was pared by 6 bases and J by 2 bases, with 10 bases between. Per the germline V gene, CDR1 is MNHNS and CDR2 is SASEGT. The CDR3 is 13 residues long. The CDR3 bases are TGTGCCAGCAGCTTAGGGATGAACTATGGCTACACCTTC. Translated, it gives CASSLGMNYGYTF.

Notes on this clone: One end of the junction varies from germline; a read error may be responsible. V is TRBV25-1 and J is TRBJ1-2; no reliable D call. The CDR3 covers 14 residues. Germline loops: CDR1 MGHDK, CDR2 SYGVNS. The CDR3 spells CASSEDRPNYVYTF. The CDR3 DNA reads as TGTGCCAGCTCGGAGGATCGTCCTAACTATGTCTACACCTTC.

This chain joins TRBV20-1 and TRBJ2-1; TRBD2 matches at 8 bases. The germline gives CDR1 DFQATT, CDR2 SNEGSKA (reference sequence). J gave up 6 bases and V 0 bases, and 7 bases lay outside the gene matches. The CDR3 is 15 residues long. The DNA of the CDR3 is TGCAGTGCTAGAGATTTACGGGAGGGCTTCAATGAGCAGTTCTTC. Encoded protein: CSARDLREGFNEQFF.

CDR3 residues: CASSLEGNYYEQYF. The CDR3 DNA is TGTGCCAGCAGCTTAGAGGGGAATTACTACGAGCAGTACTTC. The chain couples TRBV7-2 to TRBJ2-7, with D perhaps matching TRBD1 (5 bases). Trimming removed 1 base from V and 3 bases from J, with 10 bases in between. Per germline, CDR1 SGHTA and CDR2 FQGNSA. The CDR3 is 14 amino acids.

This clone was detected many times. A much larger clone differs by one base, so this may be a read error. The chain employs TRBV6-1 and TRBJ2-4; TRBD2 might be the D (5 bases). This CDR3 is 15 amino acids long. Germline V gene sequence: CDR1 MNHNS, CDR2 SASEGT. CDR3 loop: CASRSTRSGKNIRYF. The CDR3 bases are TGTGCCAGCAGATCTACTAGATCCGGCAAAAACATTCGGTACTTC.

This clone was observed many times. CDR3 bases: TGTGCCAGCAGTTTGCCCCGGGTCGGGAAACTGTTTTTT. It specifies CASSLPRVGKLFF. The chain has TRBV5-6 and TRBJ1-4; D unresolved. The CDR3 contains 13 residues. Germline V CDR1 and CDR2: SGHDT, YYEEEE. V was trimmed by 5 bases and J by 11 bases, leaving 16 bases between them.

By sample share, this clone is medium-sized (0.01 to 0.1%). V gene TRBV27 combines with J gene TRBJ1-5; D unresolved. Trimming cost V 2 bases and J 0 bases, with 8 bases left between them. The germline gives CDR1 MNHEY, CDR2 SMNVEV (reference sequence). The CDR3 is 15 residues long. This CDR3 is CASSLSRYSNQPQHF. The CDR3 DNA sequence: TGTGCCAGCAGTTTAAGCAGGTATAGCAATCAGCCCCAGCATTTT.

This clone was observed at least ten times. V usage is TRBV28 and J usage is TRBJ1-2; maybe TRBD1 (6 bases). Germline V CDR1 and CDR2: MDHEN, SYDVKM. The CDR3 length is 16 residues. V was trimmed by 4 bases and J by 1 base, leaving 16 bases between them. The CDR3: CASSSTIGGGNYGYTF. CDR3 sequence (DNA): TGTGCCAGCAGTTCGACGATAGGGGGTGGTAACTATGGCTACACCTTC.